The clone carrying this T cell receptor (beta chain) was seen at least ten times. The sample's treatment: PENTA 11 planned treatment interruption arm or continuous ART arm. At least 5 million viable PBMCs were required per cryopreserved sample. Naive CD4+ CD45RA+ CD45RO- T cells were sorted from thawed PBMCs. This sample is part of a study of HIV-infected children after antiretroviral therapy interruption. Background on the study: Interruption-arm sampling covered weeks 0, 12, interruption end (24 or 48), and about 3 years post-study. In continuous treatment, analyzed samples were from weeks 0, 48 and 150.

Unique molecular identifiers were included in an RNA-based 3' RACE TCR library. MiXCR, run by TCRdb on the 3' RACE reads, gives a single entry per CDR3 protein. The sample includes approximately 89,000 distinct CDR3 sequences, 6.9% of them seen just once. The CDR3 covers 15 residues. Trimming took 3 bases from V and 0 from J, leaving 9 bases between them. Germline CDR1 is SGDLS and CDR2 is YYNGEE. The V and J genes are TRBV9 and TRBJ2-2; unclear D gene. Sequenced here: CD45RA+ CD4+ T cells from PBMCs, pooled from several time points, sampled from a donor given antiretroviral therapy, either interrupted or continuous. The subset: naive CD4+ CD45RA+ CD45RO- T cells. This sequence was found in a pool of human donors with HIV. The CDR3 spells CASSAHSPNTGELFF. The CDR3 DNA sequence: TGTGCCAGCAGCGCCCACAGCCCGAACACCGGGGAGCTGTTTTTT.